Here is one TCR beta chain with its context. Its antigen remains unknown. The sample comes from a study of T cells in Graves' hyperthyroidism and ophthalmopathy. Overall study: Specimen type is peripheral blood, collected at initial diagnosis prior to any treatment. Regarding the study as a whole: Before onset, ophthalmopathy was predicted by the model a median approximately 6.5 months earlier. Most thyroid-expanded clonotypes above 0.001 were also found in blood.

In the ophthalmopathy cohort, Clinical Activity Score was at least 3, NOSPECS grade at least 4, and duration under 3 months. The source material, RNA transcripts, was used to amplify TCR beta CDR3 regions. RT-PCR in the first round (using the HTBI primer set) targeted the TCR CDR3. One entry per CDR3 protein, called by TCRdb with MiXCR from the multiplex PCR reads. The table records 500,000 to 800,000 distinct CDR3 sequences, 13% to 15% of them present only once. This CDR3 has 14 amino acids. With 4 bases clipped from V and 6 bases from J, the junction kept 5 bases outside the gene matches. Per germline, CDR1 ENHRY and CDR2 SYGVKD.

The sequencing input was blood. This rearrangement joins TRBV10-3 to TRBJ2-2, with 7 bases fitting TRBD1. This sequence was found in a woman in her fifties or sixties with Graves' ophthalmopathy. DNA of the CDR3: TGTGCCATCAGTGTCCAGGGGGTATCCGGGGAGCTGTTTTTT. Residues: CAISVQGVSGELFF.